This T cell receptor beta chain was identified in a study of PD-L1 blockade in urothelial cancer. Study information: Patients went on atezolizumab in the mid-2010s, receiving 1,200 mg intravenously every 3 weeks. As for prior chemotherapy regimens, patients had received 0 to 3. Blood samples had a median of around 150,000 T cells. Blood underwent analysis 3 weeks (second dose) and 6 weeks after treatment began.

The table came from immunoSEQ multiplex PCR; TCRdb's copy has only in-frame clones and leaves some out. The sample yields 45,000 to 50,000 clones, approximately 80% seen once. Germline CDR1 is LNHDA and CDR2 is SQIVND (reference sequence). CDR3 size: 14 residues. Germline trimming cut 4 bases from V and 5 bases from J; bases unmatched to any gene: 4. Time point defined: peripheral blood 6 weeks after treatment start. The chain joins TRBV19 to TRBJ2-1; 8 bases map to TRBD2. The TCR was taken from a man between 70 and 80 years old with urothelial cancer. The source was PBMCs, collected around atezolizumab (anti-PD-L1) treatment. As DNA, the CDR3 is TGTGCCAGTAGTACCGGGACTAGGGACAATGAGCAGTTCTTC. Translation gives CASSTGTRDNEQFF.